This T cell receptor beta chain is from a study of cytomegalovirus exposure and HLA in healthy donors (dated by TCRdb to 2016 to 2017). Context from the whole study: According to an earlier analysis of several hundred of the donors, roughly 180 million T cells yielded 117 million unique TCR beta sequences and approximately 280 Gb of sequence data. An early release covering roughly 640 HLA-typed donors comprised 300 to 350 gigabases of sequencing data and 85 million or so unique TCR sequences. Among the roughly 410 genotyped donors, 75% to 90% belonged to the genetic ancestry cluster associated with self-reported Caucasian donors. The study aimed to test whether signatures of past pathogen exposure could be identified by cataloging public T cell receptors. The T cell repertoires of 666 subjects were profiled by immunosequencing and related to cytomegalovirus serostatus. Besides the first cohort of roughly 700 subjects, a separate validation cohort made up of roughly 130 different subjects was used. To predict cytomegalovirus infection status, the study brought together high-throughput TCR immunosequencing, statistical association of individual TCRs with disease status, and machine learning. In a later analysis, previously published TCR beta repertoires from 550 to 750 donors were re-analyzed and high-resolution HLA genotyping was added so that TCR occurrence patterns could be studied. Rather than drawing on any new phenotypic data, the later analysis identified candidate immune exposures from TCR beta sequences and the way those sequences occurred across donors. An earlier analysis of approximately 630 of the donors applied high-throughput TCR beta sequencing to assess whether each TCR beta V gene segment acted as functional or pseudogenic. Donor age, sex, ethnicity and CMV serostatus were collected together with the repertoire data. Genome-wide SNP genotypes for about 65% of the roughly 700 donors were used in a later genetic analysis, which treated that subset as a discovery cohort. All discovery cohort repertoires had been generated using a single sequencing platform. HLA typing covered class I and class II loci at four-digit resolution. Typing coverage differed by locus: A, B, C, DRB1 and DQB1 were typed in about 629-640 donors, DQA1 in 522, DPA1 in around 610, and DPB1 in 400 to 480. Roughly 5 DR-DQ haplotypes were handled as single units for association and clustering because linkage in the cohort was strong. Among several hundred genotyped donors of the cohort, an average of about 220,000 unique TCR beta nucleotide sequences was sequenced per donor, of which about 18% were non-productive. Results and caveats for the whole study, not just this receptor: According to a later analysis, parvovirus B19, influenza, CMV and Epstein-Barr virus appeared linked to several top co-occurrence clusters. The authors suggested that the approach could potentially be generalized to other disease states and immunological phenotypes. In the study, about 150 TCR beta chains were listed as associated with cytomegalovirus. Sequencing depth was assumed to be roughly uniform across donors in the presence/absence analyses, though that assumption may not hold. In an earlier analysis of around 600 of the donors, most TCR beta V segments were observed in productive rearrangements about 87% or about 30% of the time, broadly matching IMGT annotations. Some IMGT-functional V segments, including TRBV6-2 and TRBV6-3, could not be distinguished by the 87-base-pair reads and were therefore excluded. Because HLA typing was missing for some donors at each locus, association tests included only the typed subset. This cohort had only TCR beta chains sequenced, and the lack of alpha or paired-chain data limited which features could be detected. The sequencing pipeline was judged likely to have produced a cluster of highly shared sequence variants as a technical artifact. Linkage disequilibrium might explain the correlated functional status among segregating V segments, but an unknown experimental factor could not be ruled out. Compared with the roughly 670-donor mean, donors in an Asian-associated ancestry cluster had fewer N-insertions in productive TCRs, according to a later genetic analysis. Compared with equally common non-associated chains, HLA-associated TCR beta chains in a later analysis were more clonally expanded and had lower generation probabilities. The earlier analysis of 587 of the donors excluded roughly 17 rarely observed V segments, including chromosome 9 orphons, because counts were too low. Most CMV-associated TCR beta chains appeared to be HLA-restricted in a later analysis, and the HLA associations seemed to be driven largely by CMV exposure. In both the original and validation cohorts, the classifier was reported to diagnose cytomegalovirus status with high specificity and sensitivity. A later analysis associated about 17,000 TCR beta sequences with specific HLA alleles at a false discovery rate of 0.05. In a later genetic analysis, a missense DCLRE1C variant was associated with V-gene and J-gene trimming of TCR beta chains, and the association was replicated in an independent cohort. CMV serostatus was the only immune exposure information available for the cohort. A few of the identified cytomegalovirus-associated TCR beta chains were confirmed in vitro to be specific for cytomegalovirus antigens. Assigning TCR associations to individual alleles was difficult when HLA alleles, especially DR and DQ, strongly co-occurred. Most TCR sequences were seen in very few donors, while some public TCRs were found in many individuals. A later analysis found that TCR association rates varied across HLA loci, with DRB1 alleles showing the most associated TCRs and HLA-C alleles the fewest. A further reported finding was that TCR beta sequences accurately predicted the HLA-A and HLA-B alleles for most subjects in the first cohort.

This clone was recorded once. The target of this receptor is not known. The record has no base qualities; no much larger clone is one base away. The library was obtained by the immunoSEQ multiplex PCR assay. The multiplex PCR relied on a mix of 60 forward primers for TCR Vbeta segments and 13 reverse primers for TCR Jbeta segments. The CDR3 region of rearranged TCR beta genes was amplified from genomic DNA with a multiplex PCR assay. On the Illumina HiSeq System, the amplified TCR beta libraries were sequenced as 87-base-pair reads. On the authors' methods: A later analysis tallied approximately 87 million unique TCR beta chains across the roughly 610 repertoires, and around 9.9 million of those chains were shared by two or more donors. A nearest-neighbor algorithm error-corrected the raw reads and collapsed the reads into unique sequences, merging closely related sequences to remove PCR and sequencing errors. CDR3 sequences were aligned to IMGT reference sequences to assign V, D and J gene segments. For a sequence to be retained, a match of at least six nucleotides to both a V gene segment and a J gene segment was required. A rearrangement counted as productive if the CDR3 had no stop codons and remained in frame with V and J, and every other rearrangement counted as non-productive. Following IMGT convention, CDR3 was defined as the stretch from the second conserved V-encoded cysteine up to the conserved J-encoded phenylalanine. In an earlier analysis of around 640 of the donors, sequences lacking an unambiguous match to a single V gene segment were excluded. An earlier analysis of 500 to 700 of the donors classified V segments as functional when productive rearrangements were above 56.7% and as segregating when the standard deviation between donors was above 5%. A statistical classification framework was built for diagnosing cytomegalovirus status from the catalog of TCR beta chain sequences. In a later analysis, TCR nucleotide sequences were compared against IMGT/GENE-DB human TR gene sequences so that V and J genes could be assigned. A later analysis assigned CDR3 sequences and most-parsimonious VDJ recombination scenarios with the TCRdist pipeline. In a later analysis, each TCR beta chain was defined by its CDR3 amino acid sequence together with its V-gene family, and reads without a unique V-gene family were excluded. As a way to deal with suspected cross-contamination and a sequencing artifact, a later analysis dropped 500 to 700 nucleotide sequences that were highly shared and had low generation probability. For each public chain, a later analysis derived a clonal expansion index from normalized ranks of inferred template counts within each repertoire. Generation probabilities in a later analysis came from a VDJ recombination model fitted to out-of-frame rearrangements, and those results were checked against IGoR. A later analysis scored TCR-TCR, TCR-HLA and TCR-CMV co-occurrence with hypergeometric tests, applying a repertoire-size bias correction to TCR pairs. A later analysis estimated false discovery rates by permuting HLA or CMV assignments 20 times. In a later analysis, co-occurring TCRs were grouped using DBSCAN, with TCRdist sequence similarity added in when clustering inside HLA-allele-positive subsets. Co-occurrence clustering excluded repertoires with fewer than 30,000 or more than 120,000 public chains, plus five with anomalous nucleotide sharing. In TCRdb, the immuneACCESS table is reduced to in-frame sequences with V and J assigned. These tables do not hold every clone; where another copy was compared, an unresolved V gene accounts for under half, and the others remain unexplained. The V and J calls and the clone size are those of that table, but D and trimming were determined from the DNA. This sample comprises about 130,000 clones, around 73% of them detected only once. The top ten hold around 1.2% of the sample.

V loses 3 bases at its end and J loses 2 bases; junction bases beyond the gene matches: 6. The cysteine opens and the phenylalanine closes a CDR3 of 15 amino acids. The only DNA kept is the CDR3, 45 bases in frame from the first base. The germline V gene encodes CDR1 ENHRY and CDR2 SYGVKD. The cohort consisted of 650 to 700 healthy bone marrow donors. At the time of sampling, every cohort member was nominally healthy, though immune exposures that went unrecorded were likely present. The donor was CMV seronegative and was included in the group of a few hundred seronegative cohort members. Each donor provided a peripheral blood sample, and peripheral blood mononuclear cells were used for TCR beta sequencing. The Qiagen DNeasy Blood Extraction Kit was used to extract genomic DNA from the blood cell samples.

Sequenced input: PBMCs. This TCR came from a man between 45 and 60 years old in good health and CMV-seronegative. The chain employs TRBV10-3 and TRBJ1-2, and TRBD1 matches 7 of the central bases. The DNA sequence reads TGTGCCATCAGTGACCCAGGGGGAGTGAACTATGGCTACACCTTC. It is translated as CAISDPGGVNYGYTF.